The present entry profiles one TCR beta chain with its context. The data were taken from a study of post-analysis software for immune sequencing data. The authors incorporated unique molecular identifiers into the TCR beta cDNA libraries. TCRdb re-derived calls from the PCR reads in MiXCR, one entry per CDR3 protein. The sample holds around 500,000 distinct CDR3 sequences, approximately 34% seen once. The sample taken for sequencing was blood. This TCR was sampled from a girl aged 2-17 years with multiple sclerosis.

This CDR3 reads CASSFLAGSVNTEAFF. For the CDR3, the DNA is TGTGCCAGCAGTTTTCTCGCAGGGAGTGTTAACACTGAAGCTTTCTTT. The chain carries TRBV12-3 or TRBV12-4 and TRBJ1-1; possibly TRBD1 for D (5 bases). CDR3 length equals 16 residues. Trimming stripped 3 bases from V and 2 bases from J, with 16 bases between.